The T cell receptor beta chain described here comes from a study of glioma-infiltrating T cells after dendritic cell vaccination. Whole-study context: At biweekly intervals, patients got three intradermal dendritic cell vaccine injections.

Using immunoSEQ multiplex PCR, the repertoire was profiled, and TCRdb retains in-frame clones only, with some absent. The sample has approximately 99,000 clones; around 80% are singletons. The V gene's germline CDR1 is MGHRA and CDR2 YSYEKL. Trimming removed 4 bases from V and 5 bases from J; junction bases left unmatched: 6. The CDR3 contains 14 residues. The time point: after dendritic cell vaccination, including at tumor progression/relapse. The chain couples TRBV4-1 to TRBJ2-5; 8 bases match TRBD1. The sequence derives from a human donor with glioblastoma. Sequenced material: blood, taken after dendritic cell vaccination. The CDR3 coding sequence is TGCGCCAGCAGCCCAGGGGGCGTTCGGGAGACCCAGTACTTC. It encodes CASSPGGVRETQYF.